Listed here is a single T cell receptor (beta chain). The antigen is not known. The source of the sample is a study of shared clonotypes between healthy human individuals. Study details: Each donor's CD4 naive and CD4 memory cells filled three plates apiece, CD8 naive two, and CD8 memory one.

This CDR3 has 14 residues. V gave up 4 bases and J gave up 3 bases, with 10 bases separating them. The V gene's germline CDR1 is MDHEN and CDR2 SYDVKM. Each subset's genomic DNA was shared equally among a number of immunoSEQ plates. In the source study's methods: Junction-only immunoSEQ sequences carried no quality scores, so filtering differed. Generated by immunoSEQ multiplex PCR, the TCRdb table keeps only in-frame clones and is missing some. Clone size and V and J calls were adopted from that table, with D and trimming inferred from the DNA. The profile shows 800,000 to 950,000 clones, 90% to 97% of them singletons. Naive CD8 cells were CD45RO-negative, positively selected for CCR7, excluding terminally differentiated effector memory CD45RA+ cells. Study-wide results and limits: Larger richness was generally estimated for naive than memory subsets.

This chain uses TRBV28 with TRBJ1-5; D remains ambiguous. The receptor was derived from a man under 40 in good health. Material for sequencing was naive CD8+ T cells sorted from blood. Here the CDR3 DNA reads TGTGCCAGCAGTTATTATGGGGACAATCAGCCCCAGCATTTT. Translated: CASSYYGDNQPQHF. Drawing the rest from reference TRBV28 and TRBJ1-5, the complete variable domain is DVKVTQSSRYLVKRTGEKVFLECVQDMDHENMFWYRQDPGLGLRLIYFSYDVKMKEKGDIPEGYSVSREKKERFSLILESASTNQTSMYLCASSYYGDNQPQHFGDGTRLSIL.